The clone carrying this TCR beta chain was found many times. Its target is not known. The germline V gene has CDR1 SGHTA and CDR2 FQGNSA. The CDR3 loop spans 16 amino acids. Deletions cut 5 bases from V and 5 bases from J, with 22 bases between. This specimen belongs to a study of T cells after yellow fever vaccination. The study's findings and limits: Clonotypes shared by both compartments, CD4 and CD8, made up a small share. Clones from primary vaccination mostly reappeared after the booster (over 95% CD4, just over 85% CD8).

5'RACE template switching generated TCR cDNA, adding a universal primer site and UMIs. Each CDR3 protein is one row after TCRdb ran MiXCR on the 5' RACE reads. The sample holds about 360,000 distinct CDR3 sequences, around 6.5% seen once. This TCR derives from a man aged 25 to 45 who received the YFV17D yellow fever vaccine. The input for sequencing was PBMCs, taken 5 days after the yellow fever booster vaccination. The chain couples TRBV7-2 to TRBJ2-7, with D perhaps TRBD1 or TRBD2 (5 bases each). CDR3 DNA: TGTGCCAGCAGCCCCCGTGGCCCCGGGACCCTAAACGAGCAGTACTTC. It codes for CASSPRGPGTLNEQYF.